Listed below are T cell receptor beta chains from one sample, sequenced in a study of cytomegalovirus exposure and HLA in healthy donors. Profiling relied on immunoSEQ multiplex PCR, and the TCRdb table lists in-frame clones only, not all of them. The repertoire includes around 100,000 clones, about three fifths of them detected once, and about 3.9% sits in the top ten. Sequencing used PBMCs. The origin of the receptors is a young man in good health and CMV-seronegative. CDR3s include the opening cysteine and the closing phenylalanine or tryptophan. D genes are given only for firm matches. Size is stated for part of the rows, as once, few or many counts, or as a class when the clone is expanded.

v_call,clone_size,j_call,d_call,cdr3_aa,cdr3_nt
TRBV10-3,once,TRBJ2-7,NA,CAIREREGPGEQYF,TGTGCCATCAGGGAACGTGAGGGTCCTGGCGAGCAGTACTTC
TRBV7-8,NA,TRBJ2-1,TRBD2,CASSLVGLASYNEQFF,TGTGCCAGCAGCTTAGTGGGACTAGCGTCCTACAATGAGCAGTTCTTC
TRBV7-2,few,TRBJ2-7,NA,CASSLVSGSSYEQYF,TGTGCCAGCAGCTTAGTCAGCGGAAGCTCCTACGAGCAGTACTTC
TRBV6-6,NA,TRBJ1-5,NA,CASSHTIGVEKKPQHF,TGTGCCAGCAGCCATACCATAGGGGTTGAAAAAAAGCCCCAGCATTTT
TRBV7-3,once,TRBJ2-3,TRBD2,CASSSLPGLAGDTDTQYF,TGTGCCAGCAGCTCCCTACCTGGACTAGCGGGGGACACAGATACGCAGTATTTT
TRBV5-5,NA,TRBJ2-5,NA,CASSFLQGQETQYF,TGTGCCAGCAGCTTTTTACAGGGACAAGAGACCCAGTACTTC
TRBV5-1,NA,TRBJ2-5,NA,CASSLVASKETQYF,TGCGCCAGCAGCTTGGTGGCCAGTAAAGAGACCCAGTACTTC
TRBV19,NA,TRBJ2-1,NA,CASSRIQGSYNEQFF,TGTGCCAGTAGTAGGATACAGGGCTCCTACAATGAGCAGTTCTTC
TRBV2,once,TRBJ2-1,TRBD1,CASRFPGQGPYNEQFF,TGTGCCAGCAGGTTTCCGGGACAGGGGCCCTACAATGAGCAGTTCTTC
TRBV4-2,once,TRBJ2-5,TRBD2,CASSLTSGGETQYF,TGTGCCAGCAGTCTAACTAGCGGGGGTGAGACCCAGTACTTC
TRBV28,NA,TRBJ1-3,NA,CASSFRVPGNTIYF,TGTGCCAGCAGTTTCCGAGTCCCTGGAAACACCATATATTTT
TRBV29-1,NA,TRBJ1-1,TRBD1,CSVTGGAVNTEAFF,TGCAGCGTCACAGGGGGCGCGGTGAACACTGAAGCTTTCTTT
TRBV6-1,NA,TRBJ2-3,NA,CASIPEGRVTDTQYF,TGTGCCAGCATCCCAGAGGGCCGGGTCACAGATACGCAGTATTTT
TRBV5-1,NA,TRBJ1-4,NA,CASSLFSTNEKLFF,TGCGCCAGCAGCTTGTTCTCAACTAATGAAAAACTGTTTTTT
TRBV7-8,few,TRBJ1-5,TRBD1,CASSLARGRQGDQPQHF,TGTGCCAGCAGCTTAGCGCGAGGGCGACAGGGGGATCAGCCCCAGCATTTT
TRBV25-1,medium-sized,TRBJ1-1,TRBD1,CAVSGQGDTEAFF,TGTGCCGTTTCGGGACAGGGGGATACTGAAGCTTTCTTT
TRBV28,NA,TRBJ2-1,NA,CASSPLDISVSPYNEQFF,TGTGCCAGCAGTCCCTTAGACATTTCCGTCTCACCCTACAATGAGCAGTTCTTC
TRBV21-1,medium-sized,TRBJ2-7,NA,CASSKEAVGSSYEQYF,TGTGCCAGCAGCAAAGAGGCGGTCGGGAGTAGCTACGAGCAGTACTTC
TRBV5-1,NA,TRBJ2-2,NA,CASSLVVYRPLDTGELFF,TGCGCCAGCAGCTTGGTAGTTTATCGCCCTCTGGACACCGGGGAGCTGTTTTTT
TRBV7-6,NA,TRBJ2-7,NA,CASSLVTGSSYEQYF,TGTGCCAGCAGCTTAGTTACAGGGTCCTCCTACGAGCAGTACTTC
TRBV6-6,NA,TRBJ1-5,NA,CASSGEGNQPQHF,TGTGCCAGCAGTGGAGAGGGAAATCAGCCCCAGCATTTT
TRBV15,NA,TRBJ1-2,TRBD1,CATRGQGRVGYTF,TGTGCCACCCGCGGACAGGGCCGGGTTGGCTACACCTTC
TRBV10-3,NA,TRBJ1-6,NA,CAISPGTPYSYNSPLHF,TGTGCCATCAGCCCAGGGACTCCATACTCCTATAATTCACCCCTCCACTTT
TRBV5-5,NA,TRBJ1-5,NA,CASSLGPISNQPQHF,TGTGCCAGCAGCTTGGGTCCAATTAGCAATCAGCCCCAGCATTTT
TRBV5-4,NA,TRBJ2-7,TRBD1,CASSPGQGAWGSYEQYF,TGTGCCAGCAGCCCAGGACAGGGGGCCTGGGGTTCCTACGAGCAGTACTTC
TRBV4-3,NA,TRBJ2-3,NA,CASSQRVTDTQYF,TGCGCCAGCAGCCAACGGGTGACAGATACGCAGTATTTT
TRBV5-6,NA,TRBJ2-7,TRBD1,CASRRQVSPGTGSTYEQYF,TGTGCCAGCAGGAGGCAGGTATCTCCCGGGACAGGATCTACCTACGAGCAGTACTTC
TRBV7-9,NA,TRBJ2-1,TRBD2,CASSLVAGVLGGYNEQFF,TGTGCCAGCAGCTTAGTAGCGGGGGTGCTCGGGGGCTACAATGAGCAGTTCTTC
TRBV7-9,NA,TRBJ2-2,TRBD1,CASSSTRTGSIRTGELFF,TGTGCCAGCAGCTCTACAAGGACAGGGAGTATTCGCACCGGGGAGCTGTTTTTT
TRBV21-1,NA,TRBJ1-1,NA,CASTWGTENTEAFF,TGTGCCAGCACCTGGGGGACAGAGAACACTGAAGCTTTCTTT
TRBV21-1,NA,TRBJ1-1,NA,CASSKVPQGAGILNTEAFF,TGTGCCAGCAGCAAAGTCCCACAGGGGGCTGGGATCCTGAACACTGAAGCTTTCTTT
TRBV2,once,TRBJ2-2,TRBD1,CAGGTGRTGELFF,TGTGCCGGGGGGACAGGGCGCACCGGGGAGCTGTTTTTT
TRBV7-9,few,TRBJ1-5,TRBD1,CASSTGTGGNQPQHF,TGTGCCAGCAGCACCGGGACAGGGGGCAATCAGCCCCAGCATTTT
TRBV9,few,TRBJ1-4,TRBD1,CASSVVPQGVMGTNEKLFF,TGTGCCAGCAGCGTAGTCCCGCAGGGGGTAATGGGAACTAATGAAAAACTGTTTTTT
TRBV19,once,TRBJ2-1,NA,CASSLATGIRGNEQFF,TGTGCCAGTAGTCTCGCTACAGGGATCCGAGGCAATGAGCAGTTCTTC
TRBV7-9,NA,TRBJ2-7,TRBD2,CASSTWTSGNYEQYF,TGTGCCAGCAGCACCTGGACTAGCGGAAACTACGAGCAGTACTTC
TRBV15,NA,TRBJ2-5,TRBD2,CATSRQQLAGGSTQYF,TGTGCCACCAGCAGACAGCAATTAGCGGGAGGCTCGACCCAGTACTTC
TRBV5-4,few,TRBJ2-5,NA,CASSFGGGLGETQYF,TGTGCCAGCAGCTTTGGGGGGGGGCTGGGGGAGACCCAGTACTTC
TRBV5-6,once,TRBJ2-1,TRBD2,CASSLLAESSYNEQFF,TGTGCCAGCAGCCTACTAGCGGAAAGCTCCTACAATGAGCAGTTCTTC
TRBV7-8,NA,TRBJ2-5,NA,CASSRNRYALETQYF,TGTGCCAGCAGCCGCAACCGTTATGCGCTAGAGACCCAGTACTTC
TRBV2,few,TRBJ1-4,TRBD1,CASSQGAFEKLFF,TGTGCCAGCAGTCAGGGGGCTTTTGAAAAACTGTTTTTT